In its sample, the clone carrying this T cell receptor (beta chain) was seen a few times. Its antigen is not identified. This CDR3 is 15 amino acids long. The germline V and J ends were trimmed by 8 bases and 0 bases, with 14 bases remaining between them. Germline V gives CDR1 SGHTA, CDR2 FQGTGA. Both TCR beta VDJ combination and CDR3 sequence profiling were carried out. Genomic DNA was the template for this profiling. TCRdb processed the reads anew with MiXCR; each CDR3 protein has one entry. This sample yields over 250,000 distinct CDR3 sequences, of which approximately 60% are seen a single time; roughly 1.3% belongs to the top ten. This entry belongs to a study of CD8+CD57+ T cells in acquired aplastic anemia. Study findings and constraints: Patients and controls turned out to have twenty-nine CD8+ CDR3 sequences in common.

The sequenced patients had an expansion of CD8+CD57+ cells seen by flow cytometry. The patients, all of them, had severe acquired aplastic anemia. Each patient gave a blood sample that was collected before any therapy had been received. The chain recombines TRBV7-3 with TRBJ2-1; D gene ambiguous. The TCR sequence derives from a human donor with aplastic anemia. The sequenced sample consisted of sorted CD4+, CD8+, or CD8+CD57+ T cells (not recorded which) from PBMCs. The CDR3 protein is CASATTYSSYNEQFF. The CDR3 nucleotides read TGTGCCAGCGCCACCACTTATAGCTCCTACAATGAGCAGTTCTTC.